This is a list of T cell receptor beta chains from one sample in a study of T cell changes during pregnancy in multiple sclerosis. The assay was immunoSEQ multiplex PCR, and TCRdb's table has in-frame clones only and misses some. The sample carries just under 45,000 clones, about 95% recorded once. The sample was peripheral blood, taken in the second trimester of pregnancy. Receptor source: a female donor with multiple sclerosis, enrolled in a pregnancy study. Both conserved end residues are part of each CDR3. The order of the fields is J gene, D gene, V gene, clone size, CDR3 protein, CDR3 DNA. D genes are given only for firm matches. Not every row has a clone size; where given, it reads once, few, many or a size class.

j_call: TRBJ1-1; d_call: TRBD1; v_call: TRBV19; clone_size: .; cdr3_aa: CASIDFRRGQGSTEAFF; cdr3_nt: TGTGCCAGTATCGATTTTAGGCGGGGACAGGGGAGCACTGAAGCTTTCTTT
j_call: TRBJ1-1; d_call: .; v_call: TRBV7-9; clone_size: .; cdr3_aa: CASSPPSRNTEAFF; cdr3_nt: TGTGCCAGCAGCCCCCCATCGAGGAACACTGAAGCTTTCTTT
j_call: TRBJ1-2; d_call: TRBD1; v_call: TRBV27; clone_size: .; cdr3_aa: CASSLSTGTAYGYTF; cdr3_nt: TGTGCCAGCAGTTTATCCACCGGGACAGCCTATGGCTACACCTTC
j_call: TRBJ2-1; d_call: TRBD2; v_call: TRBV19; clone_size: .; cdr3_aa: CASSSGGNNEQFF; cdr3_nt: TGTGCCAGTAGTTCGGGGGGGAACAATGAGCAGTTCTTC
j_call: TRBJ2-3; d_call: .; v_call: TRBV7-3; clone_size: .; cdr3_aa: CASSLNGRTTDTQYF; cdr3_nt: TGTGCCAGCAGCTTAAACGGGAGAACCACAGATACGCAGTATTTT
j_call: TRBJ2-7; d_call: TRBD2; v_call: TRBV11-2; clone_size: .; cdr3_aa: CASSSWGIGGDGQYF; cdr3_nt: TGTGCCAGCAGCTCCTGGGGAATCGGGGGGGACGGGCAGTACTTC
j_call: TRBJ1-5; d_call: TRBD1; v_call: TRBV7-2; clone_size: .; cdr3_aa: CASSVRTGPNQPQHF; cdr3_nt: TGTGCCAGCAGCGTAAGGACAGGACCAAATCAGCCCCAGCATTTT
j_call: TRBJ2-3; d_call: TRBD2; v_call: TRBV5-4; clone_size: .; cdr3_aa: CASSSPGLAVDTQYF; cdr3_nt: TGTGCCAGCAGTTCGCCGGGACTAGCGGTAGATACGCAGTATTTT
j_call: TRBJ2-7; d_call: .; v_call: TRBV28; clone_size: .; cdr3_aa: CASSLSRRTAYEQYF; cdr3_nt: TGTGCCAGCAGTCTGAGCAGACGGACAGCCTACGAGCAGTACTTC
j_call: TRBJ2-2; d_call: TRBD2; v_call: TRBV14; clone_size: .; cdr3_aa: CASSQVPAGGMNTGELFF; cdr3_nt: TGTGCCAGCAGCCAAGTACCAGCGGGGGGAATGAACACCGGGGAGCTGTTTTTT
j_call: TRBJ1-3; d_call: .; v_call: TRBV7-2; clone_size: .; cdr3_aa: CASSTRGQFGNTIYF; cdr3_nt: TGTGCCAGCAGCACCAGAGGACAGTTTGGAAACACCATATATTTT
j_call: TRBJ2-5; d_call: .; v_call: TRBV5-1; clone_size: .; cdr3_aa: CASSLALAVGYQETQYF; cdr3_nt: TGCGCCAGCAGCTTGGCGTTAGCGGTAGGGTACCAAGAGACCCAGTACTTC
j_call: TRBJ2-3; d_call: .; v_call: TRBV6-6; clone_size: .; cdr3_aa: CASSYAAERDTQYF; cdr3_nt: TGTGCCAGCAGTTACGCGGCGGAGAGGGATACGCAGTATTTT
j_call: TRBJ2-7; d_call: .; v_call: TRBV7-8; clone_size: once; cdr3_aa: CASSLGTRRLDEQYF; cdr3_nt: TGTGCCAGCAGCTTAGGAACCAGGCGCCTGGACGAGCAGTACTTC
j_call: TRBJ2-7; d_call: .; v_call: TRBV11-2; clone_size: .; cdr3_aa: CASSYSTGYEQYF; cdr3_nt: TGTGCCAGCAGTTACTCTACAGGGTACGAGCAGTACTTC
j_call: TRBJ1-2; d_call: TRBD1; v_call: TRBV7-9; clone_size: once; cdr3_aa: CASSHGQGSGYTF; cdr3_nt: TGTGCCAGCAGCCATGGACAGGGTTCTGGCTACACCTTC
j_call: TRBJ2-1; d_call: TRBD2; v_call: TRBV19; clone_size: .; cdr3_aa: CASGPSGGLYNEQFF; cdr3_nt: TGTGCCAGTGGCCCCAGCGGGGGCCTATACAATGAGCAGTTCTTC
j_call: TRBJ1-2; d_call: TRBD1; v_call: TRBV19; clone_size: .; cdr3_aa: CASNQGAFYGYTF; cdr3_nt: TGTGCCAGTAACCAGGGGGCCTTCTATGGCTACACCTTC
j_call: TRBJ2-1; d_call: .; v_call: TRBV7-8; clone_size: .; cdr3_aa: CASSLAQGHTNNEQFF; cdr3_nt: TGTGCCAGCAGCTTAGCGCAGGGTCATACCAACAATGAGCAGTTCTTC
j_call: TRBJ1-1; d_call: TRBD1; v_call: TRBV25-1; clone_size: .; cdr3_aa: CASSGQGRTEAFF; cdr3_nt: TGTGCCAGCAGCGGACAGGGACGCACTGAAGCTTTCTTT
j_call: TRBJ2-3; d_call: TRBD2; v_call: TRBV19; clone_size: .; cdr3_aa: CASTASGSATDTQYF; cdr3_nt: TGTGCCAGTACCGCCAGCGGGAGTGCGACAGATACGCAGTATTTT
j_call: TRBJ2-3; d_call: .; v_call: TRBV5-5; clone_size: .; cdr3_aa: CASSPQTATDTQYF; cdr3_nt: TGTGCCAGCAGCCCCCAGACAGCCACAGATACGCAGTATTTT
j_call: TRBJ2-7; d_call: TRBD1; v_call: TRBV2; clone_size: .; cdr3_aa: CASSVQGGDYEQYF; cdr3_nt: TGTGCCAGCAGTGTACAGGGGGGTGACTACGAGCAGTACTTC
j_call: TRBJ2-6; d_call: .; v_call: TRBV6-1; clone_size: medium-sized; cdr3_aa: CASSESSGSGANVLTF; cdr3_nt: TGTGCCAGCAGTGAGTCTTCCGGCTCTGGGGCCAACGTCCTGACTTTC
j_call: TRBJ2-7; d_call: TRBD1; v_call: TRBV5-1; clone_size: .; cdr3_aa: CASSLTGGHYEQYF; cdr3_nt: TGCGCCAGCAGCTTGACAGGGGGGCACTACGAGCAGTACTTC
j_call: TRBJ2-7; d_call: TRBD1; v_call: TRBV5-1; clone_size: .; cdr3_aa: CASSLLGTGEDMQYF; cdr3_nt: TGCGCCAGCAGCTTGTTAGGGACAGGGGAGGATATGCAGTACTTC
j_call: TRBJ2-7; d_call: TRBD2; v_call: TRBV13; clone_size: .; cdr3_aa: CASSLTLAGTPYEQYF; cdr3_nt: TGTGCCAGCAGCTTAACCCTAGCGGGTACCCCCTACGAGCAGTACTTC
j_call: TRBJ2-1; d_call: TRBD1; v_call: TRBV7-9; clone_size: .; cdr3_aa: CASSLWGQVDNEQFF; cdr3_nt: TGTGCCAGCAGCTTATGGGGACAGGTGGACAATGAGCAGTTCTTC
j_call: TRBJ2-1; d_call: .; v_call: TRBV4-3; clone_size: .; cdr3_aa: CASSQDRNGGMFF; cdr3_nt: TGCGCCAGCAGCCAAGATCGTAACGGGGGAATGTTCTTC
j_call: TRBJ1-1; d_call: TRBD1; v_call: TRBV6-1; clone_size: .; cdr3_aa: CASSQDRGQRKAFF; cdr3_nt: TGTGCCAGCAGTCAAGACAGGGGGCAAAGGAAAGCTTTCTTT
j_call: TRBJ1-2; d_call: .; v_call: TRBV6-1; clone_size: .; cdr3_aa: CASKYGGYTF; cdr3_nt: TGTGCCAGCAAATACGGTGGCTACACCTTC
j_call: TRBJ1-2; d_call: .; v_call: TRBV9; clone_size: .; cdr3_aa: CASSVGGHNYGYTF; cdr3_nt: TGTGCCAGCAGCGTAGGCGGTCATAACTATGGCTACACCTTC
j_call: TRBJ2-1; d_call: TRBD2; v_call: TRBV5-1; clone_size: .; cdr3_aa: CASSQGLAISSYNEQFF; cdr3_nt: TGCGCCAGCAGCCAGGGACTAGCTATTAGCTCCTACAATGAGCAGTTCTTC
j_call: TRBJ2-3; d_call: .; v_call: TRBV5-6; clone_size: .; cdr3_aa: CASSSISRGSTDTQYF; cdr3_nt: TGTGCCAGCAGCTCTATTAGTAGGGGCAGCACAGATACGCAGTATTTT
j_call: TRBJ2-1; d_call: .; v_call: TRBV28; clone_size: .; cdr3_aa: CASSAYEAGKNNEQFF; cdr3_nt: TGTGCCAGCAGTGCCTACGAGGCAGGGAAAAACAATGAGCAGTTCTTC
j_call: TRBJ2-7; d_call: .; v_call: TRBV18; clone_size: .; cdr3_aa: CASSPTHSYEQYF; cdr3_nt: TGTGCCAGCTCACCGACTCACTCCTACGAGCAGTACTTC
j_call: TRBJ1-5; d_call: .; v_call: TRBV28; clone_size: once; cdr3_aa: CAILGGGSGQPQHF; cdr3_nt: TGTGCTATCCTCGGCGGAGGTTCGGGTCAGCCCCAGCATTTT
j_call: TRBJ2-3; d_call: TRBD2; v_call: TRBV13; clone_size: .; cdr3_aa: CASSLARVGSGPTDTQYF; cdr3_nt: TGTGCCAGCAGCTTAGCCCGGGTGGGTAGCGGGCCTACAGATACGCAGTATTTT
j_call: TRBJ1-5; d_call: .; v_call: TRBV30; clone_size: .; cdr3_aa: CAWRRTFRRDQPQHF; cdr3_nt: TGTGCCTGGCGGAGGACATTCAGGAGGGATCAGCCCCAGCATTTT
j_call: TRBJ2-1; d_call: TRBD2; v_call: TRBV7-2; clone_size: .; cdr3_aa: CASSFIVLAGGGSNEQFF; cdr3_nt: TGTGCCAGCAGCTTTATAGTGCTAGCGGGGGGGGGTAGCAATGAGCAGTTCTTC
j_call: TRBJ2-7; d_call: TRBD2; v_call: TRBV14; clone_size: .; cdr3_aa: CASSQGLAGYEQYF; cdr3_nt: TGTGCCAGCAGCCAAGGACTAGCGGGATACGAGCAGTACTTC
j_call: TRBJ2-4; d_call: TRBD1; v_call: TRBV28; clone_size: .; cdr3_aa: CASIATGVAKNIQYF; cdr3_nt: TGTGCCAGCATTGCGACAGGGGTAGCCAAAAACATTCAGTACTTC